These 6 T cell receptor beta chains were all obtained from the same sample, sequenced in a study of shared clonotypes between healthy human individuals. Some clones are missing from TCRdb's copy, which holds only in-frame ones; the method was immunoSEQ multiplex PCR. The repertoire has 1,500,000 or so clones, about 98.5% of them found once; the top ten carry approximately 0.4%. The source material was naive CD4+ T cells sorted from blood. The subset was: CD45RA+ positively selected. These receptor sequences come from a man aged 30 to 39 in good health.

This chain uses TRBV6-5 with TRBJ2-7, with D maybe TRBD1 (6 bases). Trimming shortened V by 0 bases and J by 1 base, and 10 bases separated the two germline ends. CDR3 length: 15 amino acids. The V gene's germline CDR1 is MNHEY and CDR2 SVGAGI. CDR3 sequence (DNA): TGTGCCAGCAGTTACTCCCAGGGGTTTTCCTACGAGCAGTACTTC. It translates to CASSYSQGFSYEQYF.

This chain joins TRBV7-8 and TRBJ1-2, with 10 positions matching TRBD1. The CDR3 runs to 16 residues. The germline V gene has CDR1 SGHVS and CDR2 FQNEAQ. V lost 4 bases, J lost 5 bases, and 10 bases stayed unmatched. DNA of the CDR3: TGTGCCAGCAGCTCCCGGGACAGGGGAAGTAGGTATGGCTACACCTTC. Amino acid sequence: CASSSRDRGSRYGYTF.

The genes are TRBV5-4 and TRBJ2-3; D gene uncertain. Germline V CDR1 and CDR2: SGHNT, YYREEE (reference sequence). The CDR3 has 14 residues. Trimming cost V 4 bases and J 3 bases, with 12 bases left between them. In DNA, the CDR3 is TGTGCCAGCAGCCGCTTGGACGGTACAGATACGCAGTATTTT. It yields the protein CASSRLDGTDTQYF.

V and J are TRBV4-3 and TRBJ2-3; D perhaps matches TRBD2 (6 bases). Deletions cut 5 bases from V and 7 bases from J, with 16 bases between. The CDR3 consists of 14 residues. Germline assignment: CDR1 LGHNA and CDR2 YSLEER. CDR3 bases: TGCGCCAGCAGCATAGAGCTCGGGGGAAATACGCAGTATTTT. Its translation: CASSIELGGNTQYF.

The chain combines TRBV7-2 with TRBJ1-5; 8 positions agree with TRBD1. Trimming took 3 bases from V and 7 from J; bases not matched to a gene: 5. The CDR3 is 14 amino acids. Germline lookup yields CDR1 SGHTA and CDR2 FQGNSA. DNA of the CDR3: TGTGCCAGCAGCTTCCGACAGGGGTTACAGCCCCAGCATTTT. This sequence encodes CASSFRQGLQPQHF.

The genes are TRBV11-2 and TRBJ2-5, with TRBD2 identical over 12 bases. CDR3 length equals 20 residues. Losses at the gene ends were 0 bases for V and 5 bases for J; bases not matched to a gene: 16. Germline V gene lookup returns CDR1 SGHAT and CDR2 FQNNGV. CDR3 nucleotides: TGTGCCAGCAGCTTAGATCGAGCTAGCGGGAGGGCCGGGATTTTGGAGACCCAGTACTTC. It is translated as CASSLDRASGRAGILETQYF.